A single sample gave rise to the 20 T cell receptor beta chains below, sequenced in a study of blood T cells in healthy people across ages. Using a J-beta primer mix together with a sample-barcoded 5' primer, a second PCR was run for about 6 to 12 cycles. TCRdb reprocessed the 5' RACE reads with MiXCR, giving one entry per CDR3 protein. The table has fewer than 2,000,000 distinct CDR3 sequences, about 31% seen once. Sample: blood. The receptors stem from a young woman in good health.

V usage is TRBV27 and J usage is TRBJ1-1; no clear D gene. The V end was cut by 5 bases, the J end by 0 bases, with 16 bases between. The CDR3 has 16 residues. Per germline, CDR1 MNHEY and CDR2 SMNVEV (reference sequence). The CDR3 DNA sequence: TGTGCCAGCAGTCCCCTTTCAGGCAGAGTGAACACTGAAGCTTTCTTT. This sequence encodes CASSPLSGRVNTEAFF.

The J gene is TRBJ2-3, the V gene TRBV15; the D gene is possibly TRBD1 (5 bases). This CDR3 has 16 residues. Germline loops: CDR1 LNHNV, CDR2 YYDKDF (reference sequence). V was clipped by 1 base and J by 0 bases, with 11 bases between them. CDR3 DNA: TGTGCCACCAGCAGAGGGTCTGGGGCTAGCACAGATACGCAGTATTTT. Translating gives CATSRGSGASTDTQYF.

This chain uses TRBV5-5 with TRBJ2-7, with a tentative D call TRBD1 (6 bases). The germline gives CDR1 SGHKS, CDR2 YYEKEE (reference sequence). The ends were cut back, 4 bases at V and 6 bases at J, with 23 bases in the middle. The CDR3 length is 16 residues. Here the CDR3 reads CASSPSGVGVRFEQYF. The CDR3 nucleotides are TGTGCCAGCAGCCCCTCAGGGGTGGGGGTTCGGTTCGAGCAGTACTTC.

This rearrangement joins TRBV5-4 to TRBJ1-2; D gene unclear. Germline CDR1 SGHNT, CDR2 YYREEE (reference sequence). The CDR3 sequence is 14 residues long. Between the trimmed V and J ends, which lost 3 bases and 0 bases, there was a span of 9 bases. For the CDR3, the DNA is TGTGCCAGCAGCTGCCCGGATGCTAACTATGGCTACACCTTC. Its translation is CASSCPDANYGYTF.

The rearrangement joins TRBV3-1 to TRBJ1-4; 9 positions agree with TRBD1. With 10 bases clipped from V and 8 bases from J, the junction kept 5 bases outside the gene matches. This CDR3 comprises 12 residues. The germline V gene encodes CDR1 LGHDT and CDR2 YNNKEL (reference sequence). The CDR3 protein is CATGTGREKLFF. Here the CDR3 DNA reads TGTGCCACCGGGACAGGGAGGGAAAAACTGTTTTTT.

This clonotype was detected a few times. This chain links TRBV6-2 or TRBV6-3 with TRBJ2-7; tentative D call: TRBD2 (6 bases). This CDR3 contains 12 residues. The germline V gene encodes CDR1 MNHEY and CDR2 SVGEGT. Trimming pared 10 bases from V and 5 bases from J, leaving 15 bases between. CDR3 bases: TGTGCCACCGCGTGGGGGAGGAACGAGCAGTACTTC. Its translation is CATAWGRNEQYF.

This clonotype was found many times. The V and J genes are TRBV5-6 and TRBJ2-5; D remains ambiguous. Germline CDR1 reads SGHDT; CDR2 reads YYEEEE. Between the trimmed V and J ends, which lost 1 base and 0 bases, there was a span of 13 bases. This CDR3 comprises 16 residues. DNA for the CDR3: TGTGCCAGCAGCTTGTCGACCCGGAAGTACCAAGAGACCCAGTACTTC. Its protein product is CASSLSTRKYQETQYF.

This clonotype was detected only a few times. The J gene is TRBJ1-2, the V gene TRBV4-1, with D perhaps matching TRBD1 (6 bases). The CDR3 sequence is 15 residues long. Germline assignment: CDR1 MGHRA and CDR2 YSYEKL. The V end lost 5 bases, the J end lost 4 bases, and 17 bases lay between the germline ends. The CDR3 is CASSSPVTGIYGYTF. CDR3 coding DNA: TGCGCCAGCAGCTCTCCCGTGACAGGTATCTATGGCTACACCTTC.

This chain uses TRBV28 with TRBJ2-7; a possible D gene is TRBD2 (6 bases). The germline CDR1 and CDR2 sequences are MDHEN and SYDVKM. Trimming stripped 2 bases from V and 0 bases from J, with 8 bases between. The CDR3 loop spans 14 amino acids. The CDR3 spells CASSLLANSYEQYF. In nucleotides, the CDR3 is TGTGCCAGCAGTTTACTAGCGAACTCCTACGAGCAGTACTTC.

The rearrangement joins TRBV2 to TRBJ2-7, with 9 bases aligning to TRBD1. CDR1 is SNHLY and CDR2 is FYNNEI in the germline V gene. This CDR3 region has 16 residues. V was clipped by 8 bases and J by 7 bases; unmatched bases: 18. CDR3 protein: CASAGTGPAIWGEQYF. In DNA, the CDR3 is TGTGCCAGCGCGGGGACAGGGCCAGCGATCTGGGGGGAGCAGTACTTC.

This sequence joins TRBV11-2 and TRBJ1-5; the D gene is possibly TRBD1 (6 bases). V lost 2 bases and J 0 bases, leaving 17 bases between the germline ends. This CDR3 comprises 18 residues. Germline loops: CDR1 SGHAT, CDR2 FQNNGV. The CDR3 region has the DNA TGTGCCAGCAGCTTACTCGTCGGGACATATTATAGCAATCAGCCCCAGCATTTT. This sequence encodes CASSLLVGTYYSNQPQHF.

A note on this clonotype: Just one base apart from a much larger clone, this may be a read error. The V gene is TRBV20-1, the J gene TRBJ2-1; 12 bases map to TRBD1. V shed 5 bases, J shed 10 bases, and the junction held 9 bases outside the gene matches. The CDR3 loop spans 14 amino acids. Germline V gene data show CDR1 as DFQATT and CDR2 as SNEGSKA (reference sequence). The CDR3 spells CSAPGQGASYEQFF. The CDR3 DNA reads TGCAGTGCTCCGGGACAGGGGGCATCTTACGAGCAGTTCTTC.

A few counts support this clonotype. The chain links TRBV3-1 to TRBJ1-5; 7 bases are a match to TRBD1. Trimming took 0 bases from V and 3 from J; bases not matched to a gene: 2. Looked up from germline, CDR1 is LGHDT and CDR2 is YNNKEL (reference sequence). The CDR3 extends over 15 amino acids. Here the CDR3 DNA reads TGTGCCAGCAGCCAAGAGGGGACAGTCAATCAGCCCCAGCATTTT. It yields the protein CASSQEGTVNQPQHF.

In this sample, this clonotype turned up a few times. The chain carries TRBV11-2 and TRBJ2-6; D is unresolved. CDR1 is SGHAT, CDR2 FQNNGV, per germline. This CDR3 is 15 amino acids long. Trimming took off 6 bases at V and 5 bases at J, with 14 bases between the two ends. The CDR3 loop is CASRGLGGRANVLTF. CDR3 bases: TGTGCCAGCAGGGGGTTGGGCGGTAGGGCCAACGTCCTGACTTTC.

Comment on this clonotype: Its ends do not fully match the called genes, so a read error is possible. The CDR3 spells CVSSPGGSYNEQFF. Written as DNA, the CDR3 is TGTGTCAGCAGCCCCGGGGGTTCCTACAATGAGCAGTTCTTC. V is TRBV9 and J is TRBJ2-1; D is possibly TRBD2 (6 bases). From germline, CDR1 is SGDLS and CDR2 YYNGEE. This CDR3 is built from 14 residues. The full variable domain, its missing parts supplied by reference TRBV9 and TRBJ2-1, is DSGVTQTPKHLITATGQRVTLRCSPRSGDLSVYWYQQSLDQGLQFLIQYYNGEERAKGNILERFSAQQFPDLHSELNLSSLELGDSALYFCVSSPGGSYNEQFFGPGTRLTVL.

This clonotype has more than one count but fewer than ten. The chain joins TRBV6-4 to TRBJ2-3; 7 bases match TRBD2. The ends lost 3 bases at V and 6 bases at J; junction bases unmatched: 9. From germline, CDR1 is MRHNA and CDR2 SNTAGT. The CDR3 has 15 residues. This CDR3 reads CASSDAAGDPDTQYF. In nucleotides, the CDR3 is TGTGCCAGCAGTGATGCCGCGGGAGATCCGGATACGCAGTATTTT.

This clonotype has just a few counts. V is TRBV4-1 and J is TRBJ2-7; perhaps TRBD1 as D (6 bases). CDR1 is MGHRA and CDR2 is YSYEKL in the germline V gene. Deletions cut 1 base from V and 1 base from J, with 11 bases between. The CDR3 totals 15 residues. The CDR3 here is CASSQGTQGSYEQYF. As DNA, the CDR3 is TGCGCCAGCAGCCAAGGGACACAGGGATCCTACGAGCAGTACTTC.

V and J are TRBV28 and TRBJ2-5; TRBD1 agrees at 7 bases. The CDR3 is made up of 16 amino acids. CDR1 MDHEN and CDR2 SYDVKM come from the germline V gene. V dropped 7 bases and J dropped 2; count of bases not matched to a gene: 13. CDR3 nucleotides: TGTGCCAGCAACTCAACCTTCGACAGGGATCAAGAGACCCAGTACTTC. It codes for CASNSTFDRDQETQYF.

This clonotype was observed many times. The rearrangement links TRBV4-1 to TRBJ2-7; 9 nucleotides line up with TRBD1. CDR1 MGHRA and CDR2 YSYEKL come from the germline V gene. The CDR3 runs to 14 residues. With 3 bases clipped from V and 6 bases from J, the junction kept 6 bases outside the gene matches. CDR3 region: CASSHGQGMIEQYF. DNA of the CDR3: TGCGCCAGCAGCCATGGACAGGGGATGATCGAGCAGTACTTC.

The J gene is TRBJ1-4, the V gene TRBV7-9; D call uncertain. Per the germline V gene, CDR1 is SEHNR and CDR2 is FQNEAQ (reference sequence). V lost 7 bases, J lost 3 bases, and 6 bases lay in between. The CDR3 length is 12 residues. CDR3 DNA sequence: TGTGCCAGCAACCCCTCTAATGAAAAACTGTTTTTT. Its protein product is CASNPSNEKLFF.